This TCR beta chain derives from a study of T cell responses to AZD1222 COVID-19 vaccine. With 6 bases removed from V and 5 bases from J, the gap between germline ends came to 16 bases. CDR3 length: 14 amino acids. Per germline, CDR1 ENHRY and CDR2 SYGVKD. The method was immunoSEQ multiplex PCR; TCRdb's version includes in-frame clones alone and lacks a portion of them. The sample has approximately 70,000 clones, 80% to 90% seen once. The chain couples TRBV10-3 to TRBJ1-2; D unresolved. Specimen: peripheral blood, collected on day 0 of AZD1222 vaccination. This TCR was recovered from an adult in good health. The CDR3 protein is CAIRPYTLSYGYTF. CDR3 coding DNA: TGTGCCATCAGACCCTACACCTTATCTTATGGCTACACCTTC.